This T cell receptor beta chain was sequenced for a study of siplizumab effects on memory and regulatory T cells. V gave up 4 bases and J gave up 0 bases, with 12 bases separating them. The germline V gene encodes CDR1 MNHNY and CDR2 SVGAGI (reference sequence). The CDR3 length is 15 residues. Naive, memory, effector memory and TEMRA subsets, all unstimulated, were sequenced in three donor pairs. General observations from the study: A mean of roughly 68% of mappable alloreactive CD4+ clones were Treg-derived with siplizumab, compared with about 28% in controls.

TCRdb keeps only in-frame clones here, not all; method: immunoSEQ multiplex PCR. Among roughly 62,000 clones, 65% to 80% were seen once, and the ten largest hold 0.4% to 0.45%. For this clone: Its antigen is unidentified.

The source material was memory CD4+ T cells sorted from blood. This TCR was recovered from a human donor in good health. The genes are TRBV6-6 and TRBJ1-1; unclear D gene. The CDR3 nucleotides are TGTGCCAGCAGTTCCCCGGTAGAGTTGAACACTGAAGCTTTCTTT. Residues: CASSSPVELNTEAFF.